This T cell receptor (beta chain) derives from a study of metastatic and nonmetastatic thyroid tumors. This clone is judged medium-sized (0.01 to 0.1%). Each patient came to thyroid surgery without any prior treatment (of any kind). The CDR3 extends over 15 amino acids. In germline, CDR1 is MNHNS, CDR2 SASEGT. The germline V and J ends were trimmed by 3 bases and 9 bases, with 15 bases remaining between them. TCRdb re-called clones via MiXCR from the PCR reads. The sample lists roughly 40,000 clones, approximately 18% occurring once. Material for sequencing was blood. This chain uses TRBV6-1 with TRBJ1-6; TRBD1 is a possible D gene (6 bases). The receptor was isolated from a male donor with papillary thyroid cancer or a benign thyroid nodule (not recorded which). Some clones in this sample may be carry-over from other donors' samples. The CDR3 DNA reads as TGTGCCAGCAGTGAGGCACCAGGGGAAGTTTCACCCCTCCACTTT. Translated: CASSEAPGEVSPLHF.